These 23 T cell receptor beta chains came from one sample sequenced in a study of cytomegalovirus exposure and HLA in healthy donors. In the PCR, 60 Vbeta and 13 Jbeta primers were used. Data came from immunoSEQ multiplex PCR; TCRdb stores just in-frame clones and leaves some out. In the table there are about 210,000 clones, 82% of which are singletons. The sequenced sample consisted of PBMCs. All receptors derive from a man aged 35 to 55 in good health and CMV-seropositive.

J is TRBJ1-2 and V is TRBV2, with D perhaps matching TRBD1 (5 bases). CDR3 length equals 15 residues. V lost 5 bases and J 2 bases, leaving 15 bases between the germline ends. Germline assignment: CDR1 SNHLY and CDR2 FYNNEI. The CDR3 sequence is CASSSGPAINYGYTF. CDR3 coding DNA: TGTGCCAGCAGTTCAGGGCCAGCAATCAACTATGGCTACACCTTC.

This chain connects TRBV27 to TRBJ1-5; weak D call: TRBD1 (5 bases). V dropped 3 bases and J dropped 2 bases, with 14 bases sitting between them. Per germline, CDR1 MNHEY and CDR2 SMNVEV (reference sequence). The CDR3 length is 16 residues. The CDR3 protein is CASSFAGPTGNQPQHF. CDR3 DNA: TGTGCCAGCAGTTTTGCGGGGCCGACTGGCAATCAGCCCCAGCATTTT.

The rearrangement links TRBV28 to TRBJ1-5; 7 bases line up with TRBD1. V lost 7 bases to trimming and J lost 7 bases; unmatched junction nucleotides: 7. The CDR3 sequence is 13 residues long. Germline assignment: CDR1 MDHEN and CDR2 SYDVKM. CDR3 DNA: TGTGCCAGCACCTTGGGACAGCCCCAGCCCCAGCATTTT. Translation gives CASTLGQPQPQHF.

The genes are TRBV27 and TRBJ1-5; no definite D call. V dropped 8 bases and J dropped 6 bases, with 17 bases sitting between them. In germline, CDR1 is MNHEY, CDR2 SMNVEV (reference sequence). The CDR3 length is 14 residues. The CDR3 is CASASGGFGQPQHF. CDR3 nucleotides: TGTGCCAGCGCGTCTGGAGGGTTTGGTCAGCCCCAGCATTTT.

The chain couples TRBV9 to TRBJ2-1; a weak D match, TRBD2 (6 bases). This CDR3 spans 16 amino acids. The germline V and J ends were trimmed by 4 bases and 0 bases, with 14 bases remaining between them. Per the germline V gene, CDR1 is SGDLS and CDR2 is YYNGEE. The DNA of the CDR3 is TGTGCCAGCAGCCCAATGGAGGGGCGCTCCTACAATGAGCAGTTCTTC. This encodes CASSPMEGRSYNEQFF.

This clone has a handful of counts. The genes are TRBV2 and TRBJ1-1; 9 bases are a match to TRBD1. The junction had 9 bases not matched to a gene; V was cut back by 7 bases and J by 6 bases. Germline CDR1 reads SNHLY; CDR2 reads FYNNEI. The CDR3 is 14 amino acids. The CDR3 loop is CASIKGTGMAEAFF. The CDR3 DNA sequence: TGTGCCAGCATTAAGGGGACAGGGATGGCTGAAGCTTTCTTT.

V gene TRBV4-1 combines with J gene TRBJ2-5; 7 nucleotides line up with TRBD1. The CDR3 length is 17 residues. CDR1 is MGHRA, CDR2 YSYEKL, per germline. With V trimmed by 2 bases and J by 9 bases, 18 bases remained unmatched. The CDR3 loop reads CASSQTLTGDDRASQYF. Written as DNA, the CDR3 is TGCGCCAGCAGCCAAACCCTAACAGGGGATGATCGGGCGTCCCAGTACTTC.

The V and J genes are TRBV11-1 and TRBJ2-3, with TRBD1 as a possible D gene (6 bases). CDR1 SGHAT and CDR2 FQDESV come from the germline V gene (reference sequence). CDR3 length: 13 residues. The V and J ends lost 5 bases and 10 bases respectively, with 16 bases between them. The CDR3 sequence: CASSPFRGASQYF. CDR3 coding DNA: TGTGCCAGCAGCCCATTCAGGGGAGCTTCGCAGTATTTT.

The V gene is TRBV27, the J gene TRBJ2-5, with TRBD1 matching 8 bases. The CDR3 runs to 17 residues. Germline V gene lookup returns CDR1 MNHEY and CDR2 SMNVEV (reference sequence). V shed 1 base and J 3 bases; nucleotides not matched to a gene: 10. The CDR3 DNA is TGTGCCAGCAGTTTATTCGGGACAGGACGGCTAAAAGAGACCCAGTACTTC. Translated, it gives CASSLFGTGRLKETQYF.

V usage is TRBV30 and J usage is TRBJ1-1, with 10 bases lining up with TRBD1. Germline assignment: CDR1 GTSNPN and CDR2 SVGIG (reference sequence). The junction had 1 base not matched to a gene; V was cut back by 0 bases and J by 6 bases. The CDR3 covers 13 residues. The CDR3 is CAWSVGQGAEAFF. The CDR3 coding sequence is TGTGCCTGGAGTGTAGGACAGGGGGCTGAAGCTTTCTTT. Based on the CDR3 plus reference TRBV30 and TRBJ1-1, the full variable domain is SQTIHQWPATLVQPVGSPLSLECTVEGTSNPNLYWYRQAAGRGLQLLFYSVGIGQISSEVPQNLSASRPQDRQFILSSKKLLLSDSGFYLCAWSVGQGAEAFFGQGTRLTVV.

The chain combines TRBV5-4 with TRBJ1-4; D gene unclear. This CDR3 spans 15 amino acids. V was clipped by 0 bases and J by 4 bases, with 10 bases between them. Germline V gene sequence: CDR1 SGHNT, CDR2 YYREEE (reference sequence). The CDR3 DNA reads as TGTGCCAGCAGCTTGGGGAAAACAGTTAATGAAAAACTGTTTTTT. Translating it yields CASSLGKTVNEKLFF.

The chain is built from TRBV25-1 and TRBJ2-7; 8 bases line up with TRBD1. Unmatched junction bases numbered 17, after V lost 7 bases and J lost 0 bases. The germline V gene has CDR1 MGHDK and CDR2 SYGVNS. The CDR3 is 18 amino acids. CDR3 sequence (DNA): TGTGCCAGCAACAAAGGCAGGGGGCGAAACCGTGACTCCTACGAGCAGTACTTC. It specifies CASNKGRGRNRDSYEQYF.

The chain joins TRBV5-1 to TRBJ1-4, with 9 bases aligning to TRBD1. The CDR3 is 15 amino acids. V dropped 4 bases and J dropped 8; count of bases not matched to a gene: 9. Germline values: CDR1 SGHRS, CDR2 YFSETQ. The CDR3 loop reads CASSPDGTGREKLFF. In DNA, the CDR3 is TGCGCCAGCAGCCCGGACGGGACAGGGAGGGAAAAACTGTTTTTT.

The count of this clone is one. The chain's CDR3 is CASSFGGMDTQYF. The CDR3 nucleotides are TGTGCCAGCAGCTTCGGGGGAATGGATACGCAGTATTTT. The J gene is TRBJ2-3, the V gene TRBV7-7, with D perhaps matching TRBD2 (6 bases). CDR3 size: 13 residues. Germline values: CDR1 SSHAT, CDR2 FNYEAQ (reference sequence). The germline V and J ends were trimmed by 3 bases and 6 bases, with 10 bases remaining between them.

CDR3 amino acids: CSVLYNEQFF. The CDR3 nucleotides are TGCAGCGTCCTTTACAATGAGCAGTTCTTC. The chain has TRBV29-1 and TRBJ2-1; unclear D gene. The V end was cut by 6 bases, the J end by 4 bases, with 4 bases between. Per the germline V gene, CDR1 is SQVTM and CDR2 is ANQGSEA. The CDR3 consists of 10 residues.

The chain joins TRBV6-5 to TRBJ1-1, with 9 bases lining up with TRBD1. The CDR3 length is 14 residues. Trimming at V came to 6 bases and at J to 5 bases, leaving 7 bases not matched to a gene. Germline V gene lookup returns CDR1 MNHEY and CDR2 SVGAGI. In nucleotides, the CDR3 is TGTGCCAGCAGCCGACAGGGGGAGAAGACTGAAGCTTTCTTT. Encoded protein: CASSRQGEKTEAFF.

The chain has TRBV19 and TRBJ2-5; D is perhaps TRBD2 (5 bases). This CDR3 is 13 amino acids long. With 7 bases removed from V and 0 bases from J, the gap between germline ends came to 9 bases. Germline lookup yields CDR1 LNHDA and CDR2 SQIVND (reference sequence). The CDR3 spells CASMAGHQETQYF. The CDR3 nucleotides read TGTGCCAGTATGGCGGGCCACCAAGAGACCCAGTACTTC.

V usage is TRBV2 and J usage is TRBJ2-2; 12 positions match TRBD2. Germline V gene sequence: CDR1 SNHLY, CDR2 FYNNEI. The CDR3 consists of 17 residues. V was clipped by 6 bases and J by 7 bases; unmatched bases: 12. CDR3 protein: CASSPTLAGGRNGELFF. In DNA, the CDR3 is TGTGCCAGCAGCCCCACCCTAGCGGGAGGGCGGAACGGGGAGCTGTTTTTT.

This clone occurred once. The chain carries TRBV7-3 and TRBJ2-2; 12 bases map to TRBD2. Germline-derived CDR1 and CDR2 are SGHTA and FQGTGA. The CDR3 covers 16 residues. J gave up 5 bases and V 5 bases, and 6 bases lay outside the gene matches. CDR3 nucleotide sequence: TGTGCCAGCAGCACCCGGACTAGCGGGATAACCGGGGAGCTGTTTTTT. Translation: CASSTRTSGITGELFF.

For the CDR3, the DNA is TGTGCCAGCAGTTACTCTCGTACTAGCGGGAGTGGGGAGCAGTTCTTC. Residues: CASSYSRTSGSGEQFF. The gene calls are TRBV6-5 and TRBJ2-1, with 11 positions matching TRBD2. CDR1 is MNHEY and CDR2 is SVGAGI in the germline V gene. V shed 0 bases, J shed 10 bases, and the junction held 8 bases outside the gene matches. The CDR3 is made up of 16 amino acids.

The CDR3 nucleotides are TGTGCCAGCAGCCGACTAGCGGGAGGATACAATGAGCAGTTCTTC. It yields the protein CASSRLAGGYNEQFF. The chain carries TRBV7-9 and TRBJ2-1, with 13 bases aligning to TRBD2. V was pared by 5 bases and J by 4 bases, with 2 bases of the junction left unmatched. Germline values: CDR1 SEHNR, CDR2 FQNEAQ (reference sequence). The CDR3 runs to 15 residues.

This clone was detected once. Additional DNA sequences in this sample encode the identical CDR3. V usage is TRBV10-2 and J usage is TRBJ1-3; no definite D call. Trimming removed 6 bases at V and 8 bases at J, with 11 bases between. This CDR3 region has 12 residues. Germline-derived CDR1 and CDR2 are WSHSY and SAAADI. CDR3: CASRSDGDTIYF. The CDR3 DNA follows: TGCGCCAGCAGAAGTGACGGAGACACCATATATTTT.

The chain links TRBV6-1 to TRBJ1-3, with unresolved D. Germline loops: CDR1 MNHNS, CDR2 SASEGT. V gave up 2 bases and J gave up 0 bases, with 11 bases separating them. This CDR3 is built from 16 residues. CDR3 region: CASSEIGLSSGNTIYF. The CDR3 DNA reads TGTGCCAGCAGTGAAATTGGGCTAAGCTCTGGAAACACCATATATTTT.